These T cell receptor beta chains were read from a single sample in a study of cytotoxic CD8 clonotypes in ibrutinib-treated CLL. Profiling relied on immunoSEQ multiplex PCR, and the TCRdb table lists in-frame clones only, not all of them. The profile covers 150,000 or so clones, with approximately 90% appearing a single time and around 2.7% taken by the ten largest. The sample was PBMCs, taken at disease progression, from a patient treated with ibrutinib. The receptors shown here come from a human donor with chronic lymphocytic leukemia. CDR3s include the opening cysteine and the closing phenylalanine or tryptophan. D genes are given only for firm matches. Clone size appears in some rows only: once, few, many, or a class for an expanded clone.

d_call,clone_size,v_call,cdr3_length,j_call,cdr3_aa,cdr3_nt
.,few,TRBV4-3,14,TRBJ2-1,CASSPRASYNEQFF,TGCGCCAGCAGCCCAAGGGCTAGTTACAATGAGCAGTTCTTC
.,.,TRBV7-7,15,TRBJ2-3,CASSPGTRSTDTQYF,TGTGCCAGCAGCCCCGGGACGCGAAGCACAGATACGCAGTATTTT
TRBD1,once,TRBV30,13,TRBJ2-7,CAWETGDFYEQYF,TGTGCCTGGGAGACAGGGGATTTTTACGAGCAGTACTTC
TRBD1,.,TRBV11-2,16,TRBJ2-2,CASSRGQGALTGELFF,TGTGCCAGCAGCAGGGGACAGGGGGCGTTAACCGGGGAGCTGTTTTTT
TRBD2,.,TRBV9,17,TRBJ2-1,CASSVGPGTSGSYEQFF,TGTGCCAGCAGCGTAGGCCCCGGGACTAGCGGGAGTTATGAGCAGTTCTTC
.,.,TRBV29-1,13,TRBJ1-4,CSVNSATNEKLFF,TGCAGCGTCAACAGTGCAACTAATGAAAAACTGTTTTTT
TRBD1,.,TRBV11-1,16,TRBJ2-7,CASSSHNRGSSYEQYF,TGTGCCAGCAGCTCACACAACAGGGGGAGCTCCTACGAGCAGTACTTC
.,.,TRBV19,15,TRBJ1-1,CASSISPGGRTEAFF,TGTGCCAGTAGTATCTCTCCGGGGGGGAGGACTGAAGCTTTCTTT
.,.,TRBV28,16,TRBJ1-1,CASSFLNYRSNTEAFF,TGTGCCAGCAGTTTCCTAAACTACAGATCGAACACTGAAGCTTTCTTT
.,.,TRBV2,13,TRBJ2-7,CASRIISSYEQYF,TGTGCCAGCAGAATAATAAGCTCCTACGAGCAGTACTTC
TRBD2,.,TRBV4-1,14,TRBJ2-7,CASSRLAGVYEQYF,TGCGCCAGCAGCCGTCTAGCGGGAGTTTACGAGCAGTACTTC
TRBD1,.,TRBV4-1,16,TRBJ1-5,CASSQEGQGASQPQHF,TGCGCCAGCAGCCAAGAGGGACAGGGTGCGAGTCAGCCCCAGCATTTT
.,.,TRBV30,15,TRBJ2-3,CAWSVLRELGDTQYF,TGTGCCTGGAGTGTTCTCCGGGAGCTGGGGGATACGCAGTATTTT
.,.,TRBV13,13,TRBJ2-1,CASSPPWDYEQFF,TGTGCCAGCAGCCCACCATGGGATTATGAGCAGTTCTTC
.,.,TRBV11-3,16,TRBJ2-3,CASSRPASPRADTQYF,TGTGCCAGCAGCCGTCCGGCTAGCCCTCGGGCAGATACGCAGTATTTT
TRBD2,.,TRBV30,14,TRBJ2-5,CAWEKGLAAETQYF,TGTGCCTGGGAAAAGGGACTAGCGGCGGAGACCCAGTACTTC
.,.,TRBV10-3,11,TRBJ2-7,CAISDSYEQYF,TGTGCCATCAGTGACAGCTACGAGCAGTACTTC
.,once,TRBV5-6,14,TRBJ2-2,CASSLELNTGELFF,TGTGCCAGCAGCTTGGAACTGAACACCGGGGAGCTGTTTTTT
.,.,TRBV5-1,16,TRBJ1-3,CASSLFPEETGNTIYF,TGCGCCAGCAGCTTGTTCCCCGAAGAGACTGGAAACACCATATATTTT
.,.,TRBV5-1,16,TRBJ1-1,CASSPDGGRANTEAFF,TGCGCCAGCAGCCCCGACGGGGGTCGGGCGAACACTGAAGCTTTCTTT
TRBD1,few,TRBV4-2,15,TRBJ2-1,CASSQDPDRADEQFF,TGTGCCAGCAGCCAAGATCCGGACAGGGCTGATGAGCAGTTCTTC
TRBD1,.,TRBV6-5,14,TRBJ2-4,CASSYRDRENIQYF,TGTGCCAGCAGTTACAGGGACAGGGAAAACATTCAGTACTTC
.,.,TRBV6-6,15,TRBJ1-1,CASSYSTGLGSEAFF,TGTGCCAGCAGTTACTCTACAGGGCTCGGATCTGAAGCTTTCTTT
TRBD1,.,TRBV28,16,TRBJ1-5,CASSVQTGTENQPQHF,TGTGCCAGCAGTGTGCAGACCGGGACAGAGAATCAGCCCCAGCATTTT
.,once,TRBV6-5,14,TRBJ1-3,CASRNRSTGNTIYF,TGTGCCAGCAGAAACAGGTCAACTGGAAACACCATATATTTT
.,.,TRBV10-2,13,TRBJ1-2,CASTAGGGYGYTF,TGCGCCAGCACCGCGGGGGGGGGCTATGGCTACACCTTC
.,.,TRBV5-1,12,TRBJ2-7,CASSLVAYEQYF,TGCGCCAGCAGCTTGGTGGCCTACGAGCAGTACTTC
.,.,TRBV5-1,14,TRBJ1-1,CASSLVGGNTEAFF,TGCGCCAGCAGCTTGGTGGGGGGTAACACTGAAGCTTTCTTT
TRBD2,.,TRBV5-6,16,TRBJ2-5,CASSSNSGRARETQYF,TGTGCCAGCAGCTCGAATAGCGGGAGGGCGAGAGAGACCCAGTACTTC
.,.,TRBV6-1,13,TRBJ2-7,CASSHRDSYEQYF,TGTGCCAGCAGCCACCGGGACTCGTACGAGCAGTACTTC
.,.,TRBV19,15,TRBJ2-7,CASSQGGRQAGEQYF,TGTGCCAGTAGCCAGGGGGGTAGACAGGCGGGCGAGCAGTACTTC
.,few,TRBV20-1,11,TRBJ2-5,CSMATQETQYF,TGCAGTATGGCCACCCAAGAGACCCAGTACTTC
TRBD1,.,TRBV4-1,14,TRBJ2-7,CASSQTGQAYEQYF,TGCGCCAGCAGCCAGACAGGGCAGGCCTACGAGCAGTACTTC
.,.,TRBV14,14,TRBJ1-2,CASSRDNFSYGYTF,TGTGCCAGCAGCCGGGACAACTTCAGCTATGGCTACACCTTC
TRBD2,.,TRBV27,15,TRBJ2-7,CASSLTGTSVYEQYF,TGTGCCAGCAGTTTAACCGGGACTAGCGTCTACGAGCAGTACTTC
.,.,TRBV6-1,12,TRBJ2-7,CASPEARGEQYF,TGTGCCAGCCCGGAAGCGAGAGGGGAGCAGTACTTC
.,.,TRBV6-5,15,TRBJ2-4,CASSYREPGLNIQYF,TGTGCCAGCAGTTACAGGGAGCCCGGATTAAACATTCAGTACTTC
.,.,TRBV29-1,14,TRBJ2-7,CSVEDRTSTYEQYF,TGCAGCGTTGAAGATCGTACTAGTACCTACGAGCAGTACTTC
TRBD1,.,TRBV4-2,14,TRBJ1-1,CASSGRTGNTEAFF,TGTGCCAGCAGCGGACGGACAGGGAACACTGAAGCTTTCTTT
TRBD1,.,TRBV6-5,15,TRBJ1-5,CASSYGGGGNQPQHF,TGTGCCAGCAGTTACGGAGGGGGCGGCAATCAGCCCCAGCATTTT
.,.,TRBV5-1,15,TRBJ1-1,CASSSGGVMNTEAFF,TGCGCCAGCAGCTCGGGGGGTGTTATGAACACTGAAGCTTTCTTT
TRBD1,.,TRBV25-1,16,TRBJ2-7,CASSEADRVSSYEQYF,TGTGCCAGCAGTGAGGCGGACAGGGTATCTTCCTACGAGCAGTACTTC
TRBD2,once,TRBV4-1,15,TRBJ2-7,CASSQSLAGAYEQYF,TGCGCCAGCAGCCAGAGCCTAGCGGGAGCCTACGAGCAGTACTTC
.,.,TRBV7-9,15,TRBJ2-7,CASSLSGAFSYEQYF,TGTGCCAGCAGCCTAAGCGGAGCATTCTCCTACGAGCAGTACTTC
TRBD1,few,TRBV19,18,TRBJ2-6,CASSIMTGLISGANVLTF,TGTGCCAGTAGTATAATGACAGGGTTGATTTCTGGGGCCAACGTCCTGACTTTC
.,.,TRBV28,15,TRBJ1-5,CASSYAGTSNQPQHF,TGTGCCAGCAGTTACGCAGGGACTAGCAATCAGCCCCAGCATTTT
TRBD1,.,TRBV7-9,17,TRBJ2-2,CASSFRDRDTNTGELFF,TGTGCCAGCAGCTTCCGGGACAGGGACACGAACACCGGGGAGCTGTTTTTT
.,.,TRBV18,15,TRBJ2-7,CASSPVADLGNEQYF,TGTGCCAGCTCACCAGTAGCGGATCTCGGTAACGAGCAGTACTTC
TRBD1,.,TRBV5-1,16,TRBJ2-3,CASSLGQGTLGDTQYF,TGCGCCAGCAGCCTGGGACAGGGGACCTTGGGAGATACGCAGTATTTT
.,.,TRBV5-4,16,TRBJ2-5,CASSRKFLGIEETQYF,TGTGCCAGCAGCAGAAAGTTTCTGGGTATTGAGGAGACCCAGTACTTC
.,.,TRBV30,11,TRBJ2-7,CAWLQGYEQYF,TGTGCCTGGCTACAGGGCTACGAGCAGTACTTC
.,.,TRBV7-9,15,TRBJ1-2,CASSLFQSSHYGYTF,TGTGCCAGCAGCTTATTTCAGTCATCCCACTATGGCTACACCTTC
.,.,TRBV10-3,15,TRBJ1-5,CAISEAGRSNQPQHF,TGTGCCATCAGTGAGGCAGGTCGTAGCAATCAGCCCCAGCATTTT